This is a list of T cell receptor beta chains from one sample in a study of monozygotic twins with inflammatory bowel disease. No DNA is given; TCRdb re-called the 5' RACE reads and lists each CDR3 protein once. This specimen shows around 220,000 distinct CDR3 sequences; the ten leading clones hold 7.7%. The source material was blood. The receptors originated from a human donor with ulcerative colitis or Crohn's disease, or a healthy co-twin of an affected twin (not recorded which). The CDR3 runs from the conserved cysteine through the conserved F or W.

V	J	CDR3
TRBV25-1	TRBJ2-1	CASRDSGQGGEQFF
TRBV6-1	TRBJ1-1	CASSELVPGTEAFF
TRBV4-1	TRBJ2-1	CASKGRTSDYNEQFF
TRBV5-1	TRBJ2-7	CASSLEGLRKQYF
TRBV11-3	TRBJ2-5	CASSLNSWGTQYF
TRBV7-3	TRBJ2-5	CASSLRGGETQYF
TRBV6-6	TRBJ2-7	CASRTGTGTYEQYF
TRBV12-3/TRBV12-4	TRBJ2-1	CASRGDRGSYNEQFF
TRBV19	TRBJ1-1	CASSISSRGLNTEAFF
TRBV19	TRBJ1-5	CASSAQGSNQPQHF
TRBV18	TRBJ1-2	CASSPRDGANYGYTF
TRBV29-1	TRBJ2-2	CSVRQSNTGELFF
TRBV28	TRBJ2-3	CASSHRTILHTDTQYF
TRBV24-1	TRBJ2-1	CATSGREAPYNEQFF
TRBV7-3	TRBJ1-1	CASSLYEGAKAEAFF
TRBV11-2	TRBJ2-5	CASRRLAGVWETQYF
TRBV3-1	TRBJ2-7	CASSRPRDGRRNEQYF
TRBV5-1	TRBJ1-1	CASSLDQPNTEAFF
TRBV18	TRBJ2-1	CASSRGLLGNEQFF
TRBV7-2	TRBJ2-7	CASSLTGLDEQYF
TRBV6-2/TRBV6-3	TRBJ2-5	CASSYSGYRETQYF
TRBV10-3	TRBJ1-6	CAISAATGSSYNSPLHF
TRBV24-1	TRBJ2-1	CATRQGFEQFF
TRBV27	TRBJ1-2	CASSLSHSNYGYTF
TRBV7-9	TRBJ1-2	CASSLVESYGYTF
TRBV5-1	TRBJ2-1	CASSEPLAGYNEQFF
TRBV20-1	TRBJ2-5	CSARTFQETQYF
TRBV2	TRBJ1-4	CAITPRGGGGEKLFF
TRBV20-1	TRBJ1-5	CSASGQGRLPQHF
TRBV12-3/TRBV12-4	TRBJ2-1	CASSYGLAVEGQFF
TRBV27	TRBJ2-1	CASSGLAGGEQFF
TRBV6-2/TRBV6-3	TRBJ2-7	CASSYNSGGEQYF
TRBV29-1	TRBJ2-2	CSVLRGLDTGELFF
TRBV7-9	TRBJ1-1	CASSLGRQDTEAFF
TRBV7-2	TRBJ1-4	CASSLSGTNEKLFF
TRBV28	TRBJ1-2	CASSLGWTGYGYTF
TRBV6-2/TRBV6-3	TRBJ2-7	CASSGPSSGTYEQYF
TRBV20-1	TRBJ1-1	CSASFNTEAFF
TRBV27	TRBJ2-1	CASSRSGAGYNEQFF
TRBV4-2	TRBJ2-1	CASSQDRISGRQFF
TRBV6-1	TRBJ2-1	CASSRGGNEQFF
TRBV5-1	TRBJ2-2	CASSLAPSTGELFF